The clone carrying this T cell receptor beta chain was picked up a small number of times. Its antigen is unknown. Trimming shortened V by 4 bases and J by 2 bases, and 9 bases separated the two germline ends. CDR1 is SGHTA, CDR2 FQGTGA, per germline. CDR3 size: 14 residues. Uncontrolled infection, other autoimmune disease, pregnancy or lactation disqualified patients from enrolment. Clinical symptoms, serum thyroxine and TRAb, thyroid ultrasound and orbital computed tomography together formed the diagnostic basis. This specimen comes from a study of T cells in Graves' hyperthyroidism and ophthalmopathy. Study-level points and caveats: From stable hyperthyroidism, ophthalmopathy was set apart by a 13 V-J model.

RNA transcripts provided the source from which TCR beta CDR3 regions were amplified. HTBI primers were the set used in a first-round RT-PCR of the TCR CDR3. One entry per CDR3 protein, called by TCRdb with MiXCR from the multiplex PCR reads. The sample carries a few hundred thousand distinct CDR3 sequences, roughly 13% recorded once. The receptor comes from a woman aged 18 to 35 with Graves' hyperthyroidism. The chain uses TRBV7-3 and TRBJ1-3; D might be TRBD1 (5 bases). What was sequenced was blood. CDR3 coding DNA: TGTGCCAGCAGCTCCGGGGGGACTGGAAACACCATATATTTT. Translating gives CASSSGGTGNTIYF.